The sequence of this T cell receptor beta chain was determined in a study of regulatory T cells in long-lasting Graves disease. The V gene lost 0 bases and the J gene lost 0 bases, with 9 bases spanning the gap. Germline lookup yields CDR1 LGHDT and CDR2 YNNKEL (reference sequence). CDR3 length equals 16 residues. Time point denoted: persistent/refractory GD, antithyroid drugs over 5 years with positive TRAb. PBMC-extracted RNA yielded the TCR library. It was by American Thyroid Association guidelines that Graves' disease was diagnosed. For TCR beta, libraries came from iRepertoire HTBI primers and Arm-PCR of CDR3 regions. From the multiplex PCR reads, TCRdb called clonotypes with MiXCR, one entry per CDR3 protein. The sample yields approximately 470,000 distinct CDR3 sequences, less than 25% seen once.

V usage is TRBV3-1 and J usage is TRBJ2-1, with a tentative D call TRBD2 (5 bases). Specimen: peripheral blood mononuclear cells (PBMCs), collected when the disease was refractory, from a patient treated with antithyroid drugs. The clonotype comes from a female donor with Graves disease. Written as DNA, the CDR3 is TGTGCCAGCAGCCAAGATCCGGGGAGCTCCTACAATGAGCAGTTCTTC. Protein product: CASSQDPGSSYNEQFF.